The present entry profiles one T cell receptor beta chain with its context. Its antigen is unknown. Profiled with immunoSEQ multiplex PCR; TCRdb holds only in-frame clones, not every one. The sample contains some 81,000 clones, 75% to 85% of which appear only once. The data stem from a study of cytotoxic CD8 clonotypes in ibrutinib-treated CLL. Study-level background: By median around 69 months, about twelve had progressed and around 15 stayed remitted; responses had been 2 complete and 24 partial.

Germline assignment: CDR1 SGHTA and CDR2 FQGNSA. This CDR3 has 15 residues. Study-level findings and limits: On treatment, the uncommon public clonotypes contracted or remained stable. Clonality increased with ibrutinib response but returned toward baseline at progression. T-cell clonality at baseline went above that of age-matched healthy donors and rose and fell with circulating CD8+ T-cell counts.

The sample consisted of PBMCs, taken after 12 months of ibrutinib treatment. J is TRBJ2-5 and V is TRBV7-2, with D possibly matching TRBD1 (5 bases). The J call may be mistaken, given a closer DNA end match to TRBJ2-7. The TCR sequence derives from a human donor with chronic lymphocytic leukemia. CDR3 region: CASSLDWSRANEQYF. CDR3 in DNA: TGTGCCAGCAGCCTAGACTGGTCCAGGGCCAACGAGCAGTACTTC.